What follows are 6 T cell receptor beta chains derived from one specimen sequenced in a study of T cell changes during pregnancy in multiple sclerosis. TCRdb's copy holds only in-frame clones and misses some; the assay was immunoSEQ multiplex PCR. The sample records about 59,000 clones, roughly 93% being singletons. The material was CD8+ T cells from peripheral blood mononuclear cells, obtained in the third trimester of pregnancy. Source of these receptors: a female donor with multiple sclerosis, enrolled in a pregnancy study.

The chain is built from TRBV13 and TRBJ2-7; TRBD1 matches at 7 bases. V lost 4 bases, J lost 1 base, and 16 bases stayed unmatched. Germline loops: CDR1 PRHDT, CDR2 FYEKMQ (reference sequence). The CDR3 is made up of 18 amino acids. The CDR3 is CASSSTYSGTAFSYEQYF. In nucleotides, the CDR3 is TGTGCCAGCAGCTCGACGTACTCCGGGACAGCCTTTTCCTACGAGCAGTACTTC.

This chain joins TRBV27 and TRBJ2-7; the match to TRBD1 covers 9 bases. The CDR3 is 16 residues long. The germline gives CDR1 MNHEY, CDR2 SMNVEV (reference sequence). J was trimmed by 10 bases and V by 6 bases; bases with no gene match: 19. The CDR3 spells CASSPNLLQGAKEQYF. The DNA for the CDR3 is TGTGCCAGCAGCCCCAATCTCCTACAGGGGGCTAAGGAACAGTACTTC.

This chain joins TRBV5-1 and TRBJ1-3; weak D call: TRBD1 (6 bases). This CDR3 region has 15 residues. Germline V gene sequence: CDR1 SGHRS, CDR2 YFSETQ. Trimming left V 2 bases short and J 0 bases short, with 9 bases between. CDR3 sequence (DNA): TGCGCCAGCAGCTTACAGGGTAGCTCTGGAAACACCATATATTTT. Translation gives CASSLQGSSGNTIYF. Drawing the rest from reference TRBV5-1 and TRBJ1-3, the complete variable domain is KAGVTQTPRYLIKTRGQQVTLSCSPISGHRSVSWYQQTPGQGLQFLFEYFSETQRNKGNFPGRFSGRQFSNSRSEMNVSTLELGDSALYLCASSLQGSSGNTIYFGEGSWLTVV.

This sequence joins TRBV7-9 and TRBJ2-1; 13 bases fit TRBD2. J lost 9 bases, V lost 4 bases, and 18 bases had no gene match. The germline CDR1 and CDR2 sequences are SEHNR and FQNEAQ (reference sequence). CDR3 length: 19 amino acids. The CDR3 loop reads CASSSTGGLAGNNRSEQFF. Written as DNA, the CDR3 is TGTGCCAGCAGCTCGACGGGGGGACTAGCGGGAAACAACAGGAGTGAGCAGTTCTTC.

The chain couples TRBV7-9 to TRBJ2-2, with D possibly matching TRBD2 (5 bases). The germline V gene has CDR1 SEHNR and CDR2 FQNEAQ (reference sequence). The CDR3 contains 16 residues. Trimming left V 5 bases short and J 0 bases short, with 13 bases between. CDR3 coding DNA: TGTGCCAGCAGCCCCCGAGGGCCCGCGAACACCGGGGAGCTGTTTTTT. Protein product: CASSPRGPANTGELFF.

J is TRBJ2-7 and V is TRBV28, with 8 bases aligning to TRBD2. CDR1 is MDHEN and CDR2 is SYDVKM in the germline V gene. V dropped 6 bases and J dropped 0; count of bases not matched to a gene: 7. The CDR3 contains 15 residues. CDR3 coding DNA: TGTGCCAGCAGCTTTTTTAGCGGGGACTCCTACGAGCAGTACTTC. Its protein product is CASSFFSGDSYEQYF.